This T cell receptor (beta chain) was found in a study of CD8+ T cells in alopecia areata. Overall study context: The share of scalp area affected provided the severity score for treated patients. Study outcomes and limitations: Lesional tissue from the scalp (especially in alopecia totalis/universalis) showed higher clonality than normal scalp. In patients, TCRs were shared less clearly than in mice, and HLA may possibly be involved. Persistence in scalp and blood during tofacitinib was observed for many expanded lesional clones.

RNA extraction and reverse transcription yielded cDNA as sequencing template. Only in-frame clones appear in the TCRdb table, and some are missing; sequencing was by immunoSEQ multiplex PCR. This sample carries about 190,000 clones, approximately 56% of them seen once, and the ten largest clones take roughly 0.71%. This clone was seen more than once but under ten times. Its antigen remains unidentified. The germline V gene encodes CDR1 SQVTM and CDR2 ANQGSEA. V dropped 2 bases and J dropped 10 bases, with 13 bases sitting between them. The CDR3 loop spans 12 amino acids. Documented treatment: oral pan-JAK inhibitor, 5-10 mg twice daily.

The sequencing here drew on CD4+ T cells sorted from blood, taken at week 4, from a patient treated with tofacitinib. The TCR comes from a human donor with alopecia areata. The gene calls are TRBV29-1 and TRBJ2-3; unclear D gene. CDR3 bases: TGCAGCGTTGAAACAGACCTCAAGTCGCAGTATTTT. Translating gives CSVETDLKSQYF.